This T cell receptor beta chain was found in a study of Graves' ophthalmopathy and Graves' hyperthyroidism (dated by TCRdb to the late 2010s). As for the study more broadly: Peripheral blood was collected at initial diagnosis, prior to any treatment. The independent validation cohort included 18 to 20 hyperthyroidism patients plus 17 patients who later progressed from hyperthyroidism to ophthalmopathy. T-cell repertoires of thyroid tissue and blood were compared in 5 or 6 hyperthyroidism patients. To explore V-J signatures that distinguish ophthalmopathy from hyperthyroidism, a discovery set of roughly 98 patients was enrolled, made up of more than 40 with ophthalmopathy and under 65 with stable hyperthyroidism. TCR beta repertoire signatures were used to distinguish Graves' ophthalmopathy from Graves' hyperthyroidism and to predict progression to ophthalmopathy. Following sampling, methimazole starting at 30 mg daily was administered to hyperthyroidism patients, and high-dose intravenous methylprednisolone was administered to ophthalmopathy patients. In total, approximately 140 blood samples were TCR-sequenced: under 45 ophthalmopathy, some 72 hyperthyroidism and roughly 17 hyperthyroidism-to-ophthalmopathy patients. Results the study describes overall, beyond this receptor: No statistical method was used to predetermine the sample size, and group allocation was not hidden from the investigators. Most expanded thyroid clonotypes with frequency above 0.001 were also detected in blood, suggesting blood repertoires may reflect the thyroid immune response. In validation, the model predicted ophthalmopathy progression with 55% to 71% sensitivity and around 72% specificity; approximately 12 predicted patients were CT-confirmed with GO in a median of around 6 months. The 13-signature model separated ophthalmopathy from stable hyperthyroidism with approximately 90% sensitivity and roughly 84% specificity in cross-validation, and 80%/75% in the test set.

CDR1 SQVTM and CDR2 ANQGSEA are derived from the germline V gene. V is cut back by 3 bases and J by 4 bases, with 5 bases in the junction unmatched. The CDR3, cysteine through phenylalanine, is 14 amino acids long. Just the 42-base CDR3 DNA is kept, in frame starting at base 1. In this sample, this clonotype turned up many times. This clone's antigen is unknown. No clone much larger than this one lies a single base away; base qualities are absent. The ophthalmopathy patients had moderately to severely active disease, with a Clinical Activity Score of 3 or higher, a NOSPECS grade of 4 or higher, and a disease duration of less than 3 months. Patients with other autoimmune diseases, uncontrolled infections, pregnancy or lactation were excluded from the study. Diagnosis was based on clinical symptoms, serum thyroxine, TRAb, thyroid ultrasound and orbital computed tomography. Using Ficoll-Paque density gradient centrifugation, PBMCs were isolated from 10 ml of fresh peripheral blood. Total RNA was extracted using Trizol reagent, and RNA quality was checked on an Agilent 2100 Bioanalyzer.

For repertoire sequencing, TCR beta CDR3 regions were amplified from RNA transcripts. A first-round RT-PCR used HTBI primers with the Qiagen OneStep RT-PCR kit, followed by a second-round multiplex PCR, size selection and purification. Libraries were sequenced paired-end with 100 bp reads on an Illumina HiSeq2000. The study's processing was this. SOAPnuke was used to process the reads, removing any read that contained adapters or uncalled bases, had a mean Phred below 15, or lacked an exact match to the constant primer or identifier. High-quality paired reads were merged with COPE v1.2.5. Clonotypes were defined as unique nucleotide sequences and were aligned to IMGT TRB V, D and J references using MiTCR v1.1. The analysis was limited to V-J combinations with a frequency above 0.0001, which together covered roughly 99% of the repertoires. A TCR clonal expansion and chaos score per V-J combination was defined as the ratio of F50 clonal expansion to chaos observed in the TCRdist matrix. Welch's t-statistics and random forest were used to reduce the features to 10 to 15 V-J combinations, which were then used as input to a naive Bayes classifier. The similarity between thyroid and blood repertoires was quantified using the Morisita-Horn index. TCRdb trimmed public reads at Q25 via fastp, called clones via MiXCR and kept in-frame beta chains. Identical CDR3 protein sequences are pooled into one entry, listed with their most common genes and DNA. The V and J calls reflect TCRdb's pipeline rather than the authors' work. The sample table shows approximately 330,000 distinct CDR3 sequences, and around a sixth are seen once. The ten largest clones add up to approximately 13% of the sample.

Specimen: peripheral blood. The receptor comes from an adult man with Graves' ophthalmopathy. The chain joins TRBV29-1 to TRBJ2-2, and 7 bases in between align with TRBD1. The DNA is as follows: TGCAGCGTTGACCAACAGGGGTTCACCGGGGAGCTGTTTTTT. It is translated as CSVDQQGFTGELFF.